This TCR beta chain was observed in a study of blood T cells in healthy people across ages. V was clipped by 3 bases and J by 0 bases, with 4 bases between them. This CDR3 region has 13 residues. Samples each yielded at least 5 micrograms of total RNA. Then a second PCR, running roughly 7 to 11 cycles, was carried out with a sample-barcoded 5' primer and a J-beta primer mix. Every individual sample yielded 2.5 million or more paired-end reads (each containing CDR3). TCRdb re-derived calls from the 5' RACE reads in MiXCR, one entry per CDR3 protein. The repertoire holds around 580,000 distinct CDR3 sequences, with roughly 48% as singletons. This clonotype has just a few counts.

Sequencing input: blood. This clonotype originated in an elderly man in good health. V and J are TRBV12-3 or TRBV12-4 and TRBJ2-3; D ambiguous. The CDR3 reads CASSFSSTDTQYF. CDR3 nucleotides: TGTGCCAGCAGTTTTTCAAGCACAGATACGCAGTATTTT.